The clone carrying this TCR beta chain was found many times. Its antigen remains unknown. The data derive from a study of CD8+CD57+ T cells in acquired aplastic anemia. General observations from the study: A significant difference in CD8+ Simpson's diversity between patients and controls was not found. Found in both controls and patients were some 30 CD8+ CDR3 sequences.

Before being chosen for sequencing, patients had shown CD8+CD57+ cell expansion by flow cytometry. Every one of the patients had aplastic anemia (severe, acquired). There was no therapy given to any patient before the blood sampling took place. The study profiled TCR beta VDJ and CDR3 using genomic DNA as template. TCRdb re-called the reads with MiXCR, one entry per CDR3 protein. The profile shows roughly 290,000 distinct CDR3 sequences, under 65% of them singletons. Input material: sorted CD4+, CD8+, or CD8+CD57+ T cells (not recorded which) from PBMCs. This TCR was sampled from a human donor with aplastic anemia.

For the CDR3, the DNA is TGCAGCTCTGGTTGGGGACAGGGGTCCTATGGCTACACCTTC. Translated, it gives CSSGWGQGSYGYTF. V and J are TRBV29-1 and TRBJ1-2; 10 bases map to TRBD1. Per germline, CDR1 SQVTM and CDR2 ANQGSEA. V trimming: 8 bases; J trimming: 4 bases; junction bases outside the gene matches: 10. The CDR3 totals 14 residues.